These T cell receptor beta chains were read from a single sample in a study of T cell responses to AZD1222 COVID-19 vaccine. The assay was immunoSEQ multiplex PCR, and TCRdb's table has in-frame clones only and misses some. The table includes fewer than 120,000 clones, about 85% detected once. Sequences were derived from peripheral blood, sampled on day 0 of AZD1222 vaccination. The source of these receptors is an adult in good health. CDR3s leave out the opening cysteine and the closing phenylalanine or tryptophan.

j_call v_call cdr3_aa
TRBJ2-2 TRBV9 ASSVDGTTSIGELF
TRBJ2-3 TRBV24-1 ATSSWAGNPDTQY
TRBJ1-5 TRBV12-1 ASTVQPQH
TRBJ2-7 TRBV18 ASSPQKTIHEQY
TRBJ2-5 TRBV7-9 ASSPISGRGGTQY
TRBJ1-2 TRBV19 ASSIPGLNYGYT
TRBJ2-3 TRBV7-2 ASSLEGFPSTDTQY
TRBJ2-3 TRBV9 ASSGKSAVAGVTDTQY
TRBJ1-5 TRBV19 ASSKPGGNQPQH
TRBJ2-7 TRBV5-1 ASSVGGTYEQY
TRBJ2-3 TRBV11-3 ASSSQRGGADTQY
TRBJ1-4 TRBV4-3 ASSPQPGEKLF
TRBJ1-2 TRBV15 ATSSSGDGGFYGYT
TRBJ2-7 TRBV3-1/TRBV3-2 ASSQSYPSYEQY
TRBJ2-5 TRBV19 ASNLRGGAETQY
TRBJ1-6 TRBV5-1 ASSLGVYNSPLH
TRBJ2-2 TRBV28 ASSLSSGTVKAGELF
TRBJ2-7 TRBV19 ASSIGTSGNYEQY
TRBJ2-7 TRBV20-1 SARDGFGQY
TRBJ1-2 TRBV27 ASSPRTTNGYT
TRBJ1-1 TRBV7-2 ASSNPTNTEAF
TRBJ1-1 TRBV23-1 ASSQSEGAPF
TRBJ1-1 TRBV28 ASSLNVGKGAHTEAF
TRBJ2-5 TRBV5-1 ASGAGHLEETQY
TRBJ2-7 TRBV28 ASKGTDYEQY
TRBJ1-1 TRBV15 ATKKGANTEAF
TRBJ1-5 TRBV19 ASSIRVVGYSNQPQH
TRBJ1-2 TRBV9 ASSVDQGANGYT
TRBJ2-1 TRBV15 ATSRDPFLSSAGEF
TRBJ1-3 TRBV5-6 ASSLEDRGGNTIY
TRBJ1-5 TRBV7-2 ASSLDANQPQH
TRBJ2-5 TRBV9 ASSVGSSGDETQY
TRBJ1-4 TRBV28 ATVWGGATNEKLF
TRBJ1-2 TRBV5-1 ASSASGPDGYT
TRBJ2-5 TRBV7-3 ASSSKQGGGETQY
TRBJ1-1 TRBV9 ASSVDWGMNTEAF
TRBJ2-7 TRBV6-5 ASSYAGSYEQY
TRBJ2-7 TRBV6-1 ASSEVAVPSYEQY